The clone carrying this T cell receptor (beta chain) has only a few counts. The antigen remains unidentified. Sorted populations all had greater than 95% purity. This record belongs to a study of beta chain features in type 1 diabetes. Study-wide points: TCRB CDR3s from Type 1 diabetes patients were moderately but significantly shorter in all four CD4+ subsets. Patients' naive, central memory and regulatory TCRB repertoires appeared more alike than those of healthy donors.

TCRB transcripts that were expressed got sequenced, as all of the isolated RNA had been reverse transcribed. The data were produced by immunoSEQ multiplex PCR, yet TCRdb's version contains in-frame clones alone and is incomplete. The sample has hundreds of thousands of clones, more than 13% seen once. Sequencing input: naive CD4+ T cells from blood. The TCR originated in a man younger than 30 with type 1 diabetes.

In DNA form, the CDR3 reads TGTGCCAGCAGACCCAGCGGGGGGCCCCCCGGGCAGCAGTACTTC. Translation: CASRPSGGPPGQQYF. The rearrangement joins TRBV14 to TRBJ2-7, with 9 bases identical to TRBD2. Trimming removed 6 bases from V and 8 bases from J; junction bases left unmatched: 14. CDR3 length equals 15 residues. CDR1 is SGHDN, CDR2 FVKESK, per germline.